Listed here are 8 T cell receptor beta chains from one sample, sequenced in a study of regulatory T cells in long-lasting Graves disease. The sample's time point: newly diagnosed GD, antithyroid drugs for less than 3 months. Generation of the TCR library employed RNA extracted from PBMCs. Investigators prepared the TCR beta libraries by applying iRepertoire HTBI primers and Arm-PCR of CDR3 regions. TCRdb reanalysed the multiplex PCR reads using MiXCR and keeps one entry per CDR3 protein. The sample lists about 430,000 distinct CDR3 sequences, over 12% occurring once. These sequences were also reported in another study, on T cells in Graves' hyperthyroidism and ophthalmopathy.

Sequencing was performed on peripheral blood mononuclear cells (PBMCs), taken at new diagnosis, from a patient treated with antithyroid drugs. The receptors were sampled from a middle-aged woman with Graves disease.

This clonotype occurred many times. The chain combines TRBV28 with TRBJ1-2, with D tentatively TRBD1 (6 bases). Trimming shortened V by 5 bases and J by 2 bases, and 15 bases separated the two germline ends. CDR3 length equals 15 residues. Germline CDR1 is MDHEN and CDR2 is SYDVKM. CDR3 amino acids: CASSRYRETNYGYTF. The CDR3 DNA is TGTGCCAGCAGTCGTTACAGGGAAACCAACTATGGCTACACCTTC.

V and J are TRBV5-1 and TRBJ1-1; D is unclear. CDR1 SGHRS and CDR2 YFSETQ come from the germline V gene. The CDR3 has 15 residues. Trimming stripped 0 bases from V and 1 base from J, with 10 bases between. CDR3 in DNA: TGCGCCAGCAGCTTGGCGGGAGACCCGAACACTGAAGCTTTCTTT. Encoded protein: CASSLAGDPNTEAFF.

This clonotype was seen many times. The DNA of the CDR3 is TGTGCCAGTAGTCAACTAGCAGCATACAATGAGCAGTTCTTC. It is translated as CASSQLAAYNEQFF. The chain is built from TRBV19 and TRBJ2-1, with D perhaps TRBD2 (6 bases). The CDR3 loop spans 14 amino acids. CDR1 and CDR2 from the germline V gene are LNHDA and SQIVND (reference sequence). V lost 5 bases and J 4 bases, leaving 12 bases between the germline ends.

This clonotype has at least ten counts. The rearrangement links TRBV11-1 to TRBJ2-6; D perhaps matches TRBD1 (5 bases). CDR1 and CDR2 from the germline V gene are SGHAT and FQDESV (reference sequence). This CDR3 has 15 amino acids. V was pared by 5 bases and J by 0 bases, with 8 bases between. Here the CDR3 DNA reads TGTGCCAGCAGCCCCGGACACTCTGGGGCCAACGTCCTGACTTTC. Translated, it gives CASSPGHSGANVLTF.

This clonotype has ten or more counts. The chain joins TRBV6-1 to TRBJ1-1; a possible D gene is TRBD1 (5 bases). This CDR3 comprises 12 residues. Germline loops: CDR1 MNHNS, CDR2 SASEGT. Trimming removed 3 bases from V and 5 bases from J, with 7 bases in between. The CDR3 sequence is CASSEGRTEAFF. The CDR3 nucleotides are TGTGCCAGCAGTGAGGGACGGACTGAAGCTTTCTTT.

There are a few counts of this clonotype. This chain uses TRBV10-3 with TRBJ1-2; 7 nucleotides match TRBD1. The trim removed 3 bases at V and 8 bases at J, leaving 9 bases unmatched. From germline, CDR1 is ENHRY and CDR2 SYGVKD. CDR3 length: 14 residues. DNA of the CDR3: TGTGCCATCAGTGAAGACAGGGAGTGGGGCGGCTACACCTTC. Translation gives CAISEDREWGGYTF.

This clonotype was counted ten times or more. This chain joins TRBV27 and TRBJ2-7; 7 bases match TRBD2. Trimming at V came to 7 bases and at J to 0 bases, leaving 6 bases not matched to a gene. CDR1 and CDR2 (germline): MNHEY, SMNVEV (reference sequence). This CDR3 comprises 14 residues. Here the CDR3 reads CASKLLADSYEQYF. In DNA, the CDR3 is TGTGCCAGCAAACTCCTAGCGGACTCCTACGAGCAGTACTTC.

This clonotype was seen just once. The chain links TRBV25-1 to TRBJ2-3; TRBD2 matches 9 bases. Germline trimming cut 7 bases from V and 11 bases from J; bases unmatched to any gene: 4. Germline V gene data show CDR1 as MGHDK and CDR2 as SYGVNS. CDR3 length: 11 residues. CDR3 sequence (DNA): TGTGCCAGCATTGGAGCGGGAGGGCAGTATTTT. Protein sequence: CASIGAGGQYF. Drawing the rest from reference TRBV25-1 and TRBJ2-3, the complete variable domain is EADIYQTPRYLVIGTGKKITLECSQTMGHDKMYWYQQDPGMELHLIHYSYGVNSTEKGDLSSESTVSRIRTEHFPLTLESARPSHTSQYLCASIGAGGQYFGPGTRLTVL.